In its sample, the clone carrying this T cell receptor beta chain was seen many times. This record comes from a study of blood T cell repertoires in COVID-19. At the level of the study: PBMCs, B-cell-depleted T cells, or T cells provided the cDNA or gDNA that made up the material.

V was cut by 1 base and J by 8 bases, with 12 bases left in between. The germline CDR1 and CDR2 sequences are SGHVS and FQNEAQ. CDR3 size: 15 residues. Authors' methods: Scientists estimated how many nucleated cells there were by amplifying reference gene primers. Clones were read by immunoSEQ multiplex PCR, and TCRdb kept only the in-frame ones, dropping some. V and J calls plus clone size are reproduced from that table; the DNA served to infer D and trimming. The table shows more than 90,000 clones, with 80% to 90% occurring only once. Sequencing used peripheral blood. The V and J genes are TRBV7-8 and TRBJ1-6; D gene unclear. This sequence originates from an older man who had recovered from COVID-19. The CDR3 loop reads CASSLVDTKYSPLHF. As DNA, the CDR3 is TGTGCCAGCAGCTTAGTCGACACCAAGTATTCACCCCTCCACTTT.